This TCR beta chain was sequenced in a study of diagnostic markers for celiac disease (dated by TCRdb to about 2020). As to this clonotype: Its antigen is not yet known.

The CDR3 contains 13 residues, cysteine and phenylalanine counted. The DNA is unrecorded. From the germline V gene (reference sequence), CDR1 is DFQATT and CDR2 is SNEGSKA. The instrument given in TCRdb is Illumina MiSeq. Once TCRdb had reprocessed the reads, it stored one entry per CDR3 protein sequence and supplied no DNA. The sample's records list roughly 5,700 distinct CDR3 sequences. Of the sample, 5.5% to 6% falls within the top ten clones. This receptor was taken from a human donor. This table probably holds off-target reads from a library built for another chain. The sequenced material came from either unsorted cells or a sorted T cell fraction (not recorded which). Recombination joined TRBV20-1 with TRBJ2-1; the D gene TCRdb calls, TRBD1, cannot be checked with no DNA. The CDR3 protein is CSARESPFDEQFF.